The clone carrying this T cell receptor beta chain was found a few times. The antigen remains undetermined. The CDR3 has 12 amino acids. Trimming at V came to 11 bases and at J to 6 bases, leaving 7 bases not matched to a gene. Germline CDR1 is SNHLY and CDR2 is FYNNEI. PCR primers comprised 60 Vbeta and 13 Jbeta primers. TCRdb's copy holds only in-frame clones and misses some; the assay was immunoSEQ multiplex PCR. In the table there are fewer than 250,000 clones, roughly 83% of which are singletons. The data belong to a study of cytomegalovirus exposure and HLA in healthy donors. Study-level points and caveats: In most subjects, TCR beta sequences reportedly gave accurate predictions of HLA-A and HLA-B alleles. In the analysis, some V segments, TRBV6-2 and TRBV6-3 included, were excluded as indistinguishable.

The V gene is TRBV2, the J gene TRBJ1-1, with TRBD1 matching over 9 bases. Sequencing was performed on PBMCs. The receptor's source is a boy aged 2 to 9 in good health and CMV-seronegative. The CDR3 loop reads CAGQGMRAEAFF. The CDR3 DNA reads TGTGCCGGACAGGGGATGAGGGCTGAAGCTTTCTTT.